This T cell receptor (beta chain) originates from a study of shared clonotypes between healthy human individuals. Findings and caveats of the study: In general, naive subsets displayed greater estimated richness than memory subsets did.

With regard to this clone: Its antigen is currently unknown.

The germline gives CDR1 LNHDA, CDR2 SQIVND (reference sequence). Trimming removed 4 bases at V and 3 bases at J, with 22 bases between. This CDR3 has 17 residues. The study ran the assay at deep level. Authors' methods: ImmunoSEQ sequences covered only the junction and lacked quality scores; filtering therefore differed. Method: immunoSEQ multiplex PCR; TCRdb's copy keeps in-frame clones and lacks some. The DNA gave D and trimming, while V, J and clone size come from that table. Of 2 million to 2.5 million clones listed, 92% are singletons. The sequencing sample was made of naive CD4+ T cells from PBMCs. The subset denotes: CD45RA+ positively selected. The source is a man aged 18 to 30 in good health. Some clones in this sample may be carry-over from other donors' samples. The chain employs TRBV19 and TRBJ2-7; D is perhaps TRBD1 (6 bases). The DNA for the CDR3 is TGTGCCAGTAGTAACACACGAACAGGGTTCCCGCACTACGAGCAGTACTTC. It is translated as CASSNTRTGFPHYEQYF.